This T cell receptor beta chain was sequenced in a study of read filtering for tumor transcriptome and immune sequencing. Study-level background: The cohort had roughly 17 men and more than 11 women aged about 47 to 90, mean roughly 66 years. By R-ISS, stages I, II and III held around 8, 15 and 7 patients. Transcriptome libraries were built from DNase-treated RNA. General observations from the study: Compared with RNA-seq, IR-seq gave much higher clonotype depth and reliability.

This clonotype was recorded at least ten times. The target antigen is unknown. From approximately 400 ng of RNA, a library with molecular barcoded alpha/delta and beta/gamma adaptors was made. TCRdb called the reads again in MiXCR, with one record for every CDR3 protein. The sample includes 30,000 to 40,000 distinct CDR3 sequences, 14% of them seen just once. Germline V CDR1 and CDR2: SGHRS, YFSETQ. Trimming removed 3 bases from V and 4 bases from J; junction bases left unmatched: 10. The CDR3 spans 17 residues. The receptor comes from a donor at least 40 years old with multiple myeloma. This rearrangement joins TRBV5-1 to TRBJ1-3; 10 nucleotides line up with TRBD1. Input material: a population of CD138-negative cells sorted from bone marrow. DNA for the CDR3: TGCGCCAGCAGCTCAGCTACCGGGACAGGGGTCGGAAACACCATATATTTT. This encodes CASSSATGTGVGNTIYF. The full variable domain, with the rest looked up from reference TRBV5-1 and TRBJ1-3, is KAGVTQTPRYLIKTRGQQVTLSCSPISGHRSVSWYQQTPGQGLQFLFEYFSETQRNKGNFPGRFSGRQFSNSRSEMNVSTLELGDSALYLCASSSATGTGVGNTIYFGEGSWLTVV.